The following is a T cell receptor (beta chain) sequence with its context. Which antigen it targets is not known. Base-call qualities are not available, and no considerably larger clone is one nucleotide away. The data were taken from a study of blood T cell repertoires in COVID-19 (dated by TCRdb to 2020 to 2021). With respect to the entire study: Samples from collaborators originated in the United States, Italy and Spain and spanned both the acute and convalescent phases of COVID-19. The prospective study material was composed of cDNA or gDNA derived from T cells, B-cell-depleted T cells, or PBMCs. The dataset comprised deeply sampled blood TCRbeta repertoires from subjects exposed to, actively infected with, or recovered from COVID-19. The repertoires were made available in a free public database intended to serve as a resource for research on the immune response to SARS-CoV-2. The samples were drawn from the first 160 participants of the ongoing ImmuneRACE study and from about 1,200 subjects provided by 6 global collaborators. The sample metadata nearly always contained a de-identified subject ID, COVID-19 status, age in years and sex. Where available, HLA class I and class II types were obtained from metadata supplied by the sample provider rather than from assay-based typing. Summary of the overall study and its limitations: How much clinical and demographic metadata was included differed by source and by participant, and the metadata was provided uncurated.

TCRbeta CDR3 regions were amplified from genomic DNA by means of the immunoSEQ Assay, a bias-controlled multiplex PCR. In the source study's methods: Within the assay, amplification of reference gene primers was used to estimate how many nucleated cells each sample contained. To quantify the absolute abundance of each unique TCRbeta CDR3 rearrangement, sequence reads were collapsed and filtered. For each sample, productive Simpson clonality was calculated as the square root of Simpson's diversity index across productive rearrangements. What TCRdb holds here is the immuneACCESS table cut down to in-frame rearrangements. Part of the clones is not present; checked against another copy, under half of the missing clones reflect an unresolved V gene, and the others are unexplained. The V and J calls and clone size were taken over from that table, and D and trimming were inferred from the DNA. The sample yields tens of thousands of clones; approximately 80% were counted once. The ten top clones hold about 11% of the sample.

The collaborating institutions used their own protocols to collect whole blood in K2EDTA tubes. For TCRbeta analysis, collaborator samples were shipped as frozen whole blood, as isolated PBMCs, or as DNA extracted from either sample type. The germline V gene sets CDR1 to KGHSH and CDR2 to LQKENI. The CDR3 runs 17 residues from the cysteine to the phenylalanine. The CDR3 DNA has 51 bases and is translated from base 1. Clipping removes 0 bases from V and 5 bases from J, with 7 as the unmatched junction base count. The chain is assembled from TRBV18 and TRBJ2-7; 13 central bases correspond to TRBD2. Material: peripheral blood. This clonotype originated in a human donor in a cohort sampled during active COVID-19. The CDR3 here reads CASSPPGLAGAGHEQYF. The DNA reads as follows: TGTGCCAGCTCACCACCAGGACTAGCGGGAGCGGGCCACGAGCAGTACTTC.